The text below deals with one T cell receptor (beta chain). The data originate from a study of blood T cell repertoires in COVID-19. TCRdb's table, derived via immunoSEQ multiplex PCR, lists solely in-frame clones and lacks some. The data hold roughly 100,000 clones, with 80% to 95% observed a single time. CDR3 size: 18 residues. Germline lookup yields CDR1 SGDLS and CDR2 YYNGEE. Trimming removed 4 bases from V and 0 bases from J, with 17 bases in between. This chain uses TRBV9 with TRBJ2-6; TRBD2 might be the D (7 bases). The material sequenced was peripheral blood. This clonotype was sampled from a woman between 50 and 59 years old with COVID-19, enrolled during active disease. CDR3 nucleotide sequence: TGTGCCAGCAGCCCTGAGGGGGGGTCAACCTCTGGGGCCAACGTCCTGACTTTC. Its protein is CASSPEGGSTSGANVLTF.